This is a list of T cell receptor beta chains from one sample in a study of beta chain features in type 1 diabetes. Sequencing was performed with immunoSEQ multiplex PCR; in TCRdb, only in-frame clones are kept and a portion is missing. This sample has about 270,000 clones, with roughly 13% found just once. What was sequenced was naive CD4+ T cells from blood. These receptor sequences come from a man aged 25 to 45 with type 1 diabetes. Each CDR3 is given with its conserved first and last residue. The D gene is left open where the match is weak. The size of a clone is reported for some rows only, either as once, few or many, or as a class for expanded clones.

TRBV7-2	.	TRBD2	TRBJ2-1	TGTGCCAGCAGCTTAGCGGGAACTAGCGGGAGTTCTGAGCAGTTCTTC	CASSLAGTSGSSEQFF
TRBV7-7	few	TRBD2	TRBJ2-5	TGTGCTAGCAGCCTAGGACTAGCGGGAGAAGAGACCCAGTACTTC	CASSLGLAGEETQYF
TRBV19	.	TRBD2	TRBJ2-7	TGTGCCAGTAGCGGAGGACCACTAGCGGGAAGTTCCTACGAGCAGTACTTC	CASSGGPLAGSSYEQYF
TRBV7-3	.	TRBD1	TRBJ1-1	TGTGCCAGCAGCCCAAACAGTGACAGGGGGCAAGCTTTCTTT	CASSPNSDRGQAFF
TRBV2	.	TRBD1	TRBJ1-5	TGTGCCAGCAGTGACCCGGGGGACAGGGGCCCGGAGACCCAGCATTTT	CASSDPGDRGPETQHF
TRBV7-8	.	.	TRBJ1-2	TGTGCCAGCACATGGGGGGAGGGGAACTATGGCTACACCTTC	CASTWGEGNYGYTF
TRBV29-1	few	TRBD2	TRBJ2-1	TGCATTTTCCGCGGACTAGGCTCTAATGAGCAGTTCTTC	CIFRGLGSNEQFF
TRBV28	.	TRBD1	TRBJ2-5	TGTGCCAGCACCCCGGGACAGGGGCATGAGACCCAGTACTTC	CASTPGQGHETQYF
TRBV28	.	.	TRBJ2-5	TGTGCCAGCAGGTCACATACCCTAGAGACCCAGTACTTC	CASRSHTLETQYF
TRBV5-1	.	TRBD1	TRBJ2-1	TGCGCCAGCAGCTTGGGACAGGGGGCTGGGGAGCAGTTCTTC	CASSLGQGAGEQFF
TRBV5-4	.	TRBD2	TRBJ2-3	TGTGCCAGCAGCTCCGGGACTAGCCACACAGATACGCAGTATTTT	CASSSGTSHTDTQYF
TRBV7-2	few	TRBD1	TRBJ1-4	TGTGCCAGCAGCAAGCCGACAGGGAGCGGTGAAAAACTGTTTTTT	CASSKPTGSGEKLFF
TRBV9	.	.	TRBJ1-1	TGTGCCAGCAGCGTATCCGGACAGAACACTGAAGCTTTCTTT	CASSVSGQNTEAFF
TRBV2	.	.	TRBJ2-7	TGTGCCAGCAGTGAATTCGAGGGAGGTTCTACAAGCGAGCAGTACTTC	CASSEFEGGSTSEQYF
TRBV30	.	.	TRBJ2-5	TGTGCCTGGGATACGCTAAGGGGGACCCAGTACTTC	CAWDTLRGTQYF
TRBV21-1	few	.	TRBJ2-4	TGTGCCAGCGAACGAACGGGGACTAGCGGGAGACGCAAAAACATTCAGTACTTC	CASERTGTSGRRKNIQYF
TRBV18	few	.	TRBJ2-1	TGTGCCAGCTCACCCAGCGGCGGTACCTACAATGAGCAGTTCTTC	CASSPSGGTYNEQFF
TRBV7-3	.	.	TRBJ2-2	TGTGCCAGCAGCCTTAACACCGGGGAGCTGTTTTTT	CASSLNTGELFF
TRBV7-3	.	.	TRBJ2-7	TGTGCCAGCAGCTTACGTTTGGACGGAGGAGGCGAGCAGTACTTC	CASSLRLDGGGEQYF
TRBV7-3	.	.	TRBJ2-6	TGTGCCAGCAGCTTACGAGGATCTGGGGCCAACGTCCTGACTTTC	CASSLRGSGANVLTF
TRBV7-8	.	.	TRBJ1-1	TGTGCCAGCAGCTTAGATCCGAGTTCGGACACTGAAGCTTTCTTT	CASSLDPSSDTEAFF
TRBV6-5	.	TRBD1	TRBJ2-7	TGTGCCAGCAGCCCCCCCGGGACAGGGGCCTACGAGCAGTACTTC	CASSPPGTGAYEQYF
TRBV5-1	few	.	TRBJ1-1	TGCGCCAGCAGACCTCCGGACTCGGGAACTGAAGCTTTCTTT	CASRPPDSGTEAFF
TRBV14	few	TRBD2	TRBJ2-3	TGTGCCAGCAGCCCGGGACTAGCGGGAGCTACGCAGTATTTT	CASSPGLAGATQYF
TRBV15	few	.	TRBJ2-7	TGTGCCACCAGCAGAGGGACGGACTCCTACGGGCAGTACTTC	CATSRGTDSYGQYF
TRBV6-6	few	.	TRBJ2-2	TGTGCCAGCACGTCCGACGGGAGATTGAACACCGGGGAGCTGTTTTTT	CASTSDGRLNTGELFF
TRBV5-6	few	TRBD2	TRBJ2-5	TGTGCCAGCCTTCTAGCGGGAGTCGGAGAGACCCAGTACTTC	CASLLAGVGETQYF
TRBV7-6	.	.	TRBJ2-5	TGTGCCACCCAAAACAGGAACCAAGAGACCCAGTACTTC	CATQNRNQETQYF
TRBV28	few	.	TRBJ1-5	TGTGCCAGCAGTTCCCGGGGGGCTGGCAATCAGCCCCAGCATTTT	CASSSRGAGNQPQHF
TRBV5-4	.	.	TRBJ2-1	TGTGCCAGCAGCTCTCAGACAGGTCTTGAGCAGTTCTTC	CASSSQTGLEQFF
TRBV10-3	few	.	TRBJ2-7	TGTGCCATCAGTGCCCAGGACATCTCCTACGAGCAGTACTTC	CAISAQDISYEQYF
TRBV2	few	.	TRBJ1-3	TGTGCCAGCAGTGAACAGGGAACTGGAAACACCATATATTTT	CASSEQGTGNTIYF
TRBV19	few	TRBD2	TRBJ2-2	TGTGCCAGTAGTACCGTAGGACTAGCGGGAGATTGGGCCGGGGAGCTGTTTTTT	CASSTVGLAGDWAGELFF
TRBV7-6	few	TRBD2	TRBJ2-1	TGTGCCAGCAGCACAGGGGGACTAGCGGCAATAAATGAGCAGTTCTTC	CASSTGGLAAINEQFF
TRBV9	.	TRBD1	TRBJ2-2	TGTGCCAGCAGCCCCCGGACAGGGGGGAACACCGGGGAGCTGTTTTTT	CASSPRTGGNTGELFF
TRBV4-3	many	TRBD1	TRBJ1-2	TGCGCCAGCAGCCAAGCCACAGGGACAGGTGGCTACACCTTC	CASSQATGTGGYTF
TRBV14	few	TRBD2	TRBJ2-1	TGTGCCAGCAGCCAACGGCGGGGGGAGGTCTACAATGAGCAGTTCTTC	CASSQRRGEVYNEQFF
TRBV5-1	few	TRBD1	TRBJ1-2	TGCGCCAGCAGCCATGAAGGGAAGGGGGCGAACTATGGCTACACCTTC	CASSHEGKGANYGYTF
TRBV5-1	few	.	TRBJ2-7	TGCGCCAGCAGCCCGGGGTACTACTCCTACGAGCAGTACTTC	CASSPGYYSYEQYF
TRBV9	.	.	TRBJ2-5	TGTGCCAGCAGCGTACGGGGGGCGGGAGAGACCCAGTACTTC	CASSVRGAGETQYF
TRBV27	few	.	TRBJ1-5	TGTGCCAGCAGGGTGGAGGTAGGTCAGCCCCAGCATTTT	CASRVEVGQPQHF
TRBV5-1	few	.	TRBJ2-3	TGCGCCAGCAGGTTGTCAATCGGGGGAAGCACAGATACGCAGTATTTT	CASRLSIGGSTDTQYF
TRBV5-6	few	TRBD1	TRBJ1-2	TGTGCCAGCAGCTTGGACTATCAGGGGGGCGACTATGGCTACACCTTC	CASSLDYQGGDYGYTF
TRBV5-1	.	.	TRBJ2-4	TGCGCCAGCAGCTTGCCGGGAATGGCCAAAAACATTCAGTACTTC	CASSLPGMAKNIQYF
TRBV29-1	.	TRBD1	TRBJ1-1	TGCAGCGTGTCCGGACAGGGGAGGACTGAAGCTTTCTTT	CSVSGQGRTEAFF
TRBV28	.	TRBD1	TRBJ1-2	TGTGCCAGCAGTCCCTCGGGACAGGCTAACTATGGCTACACCTTC	CASSPSGQANYGYTF
TRBV7-9	.	TRBD2	TRBJ2-1	TGTGCCAGCAGCCCCCTTGGGGGGGTCTACAATGAGCAGTTCTTC	CASSPLGGVYNEQFF
TRBV18	few	.	TRBJ1-5	TGTGCCAGCTCGCCCGGTGGCCGGGGTCAGCCCCAGCATTTT	CASSPGGRGQPQHF
TRBV9	.	TRBD1	TRBJ1-3	TGTGCCAGCAGCGTTACAGGGGTCGGAAACACCATATATTTT	CASSVTGVGNTIYF
TRBV7-9	few	.	TRBJ1-2	TGTGCCAGCAGCTTGATTGGAGCCGCGAATCGTGGCTACACCTTC	CASSLIGAANRGYTF
TRBV25-1	.	TRBD2	TRBJ2-7	TGTGCCAGCAGTGAAGGGGTAGCGGGTCCTCGTCTCTACGAGCAGTACTTC	CASSEGVAGPRLYEQYF
TRBV19	few	TRBD1	TRBJ2-7	TGTGCCAGTACGGGGACAGGATCCTACGAGCAGTACTTC	CASTGTGSYEQYF
TRBV23-1	.	TRBD2	TRBJ2-4	TGCGCCAGCAGTCAACCTAACCGACGGACTAGCAACGCCAAAAACATTCAGTACTTC	CASSQPNRRTSNAKNIQYF
TRBV7-2	few	.	TRBJ2-3	TGTGCCAGCAGCTCTAGACTAAAAGATACGCAGTATTTT	CASSSRLKDTQYF